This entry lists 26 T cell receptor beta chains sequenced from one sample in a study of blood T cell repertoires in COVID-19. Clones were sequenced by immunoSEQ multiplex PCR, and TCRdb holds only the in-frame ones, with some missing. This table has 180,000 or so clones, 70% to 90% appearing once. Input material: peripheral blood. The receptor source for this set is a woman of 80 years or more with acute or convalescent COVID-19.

This CDR3 reads CASRGVRDRANEQFF. For the CDR3, the DNA is TGTGCCAGCAGGGGGGTCCGGGACAGGGCTAATGAGCAGTTCTTC. This chain links TRBV6-5 with TRBJ2-1; the match to TRBD1 covers 9 bases. The CDR3 sequence is 15 residues long. V was pared by 6 bases and J by 7 bases, with 10 bases of the junction left unmatched. The V gene's germline CDR1 is MNHEY and CDR2 SVGAGI.

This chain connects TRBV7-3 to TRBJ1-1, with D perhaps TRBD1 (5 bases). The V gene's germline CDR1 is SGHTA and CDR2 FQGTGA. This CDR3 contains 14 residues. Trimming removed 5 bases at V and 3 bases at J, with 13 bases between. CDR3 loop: CASSSQGVDTEAFF. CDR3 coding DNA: TGTGCCAGCAGCAGTCAGGGCGTGGACACTGAAGCTTTCTTT. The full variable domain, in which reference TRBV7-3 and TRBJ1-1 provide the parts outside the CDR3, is GAGVSQTPSNKVTEKGKYVELRCDPISGHTALYWYRQSLGQGPEFLIYFQGTGAADDSGLPNDRFFAVRPEGSVSTLKIQRTERGDSAVYLCASSSQGVDTEAFFGQGTRLTVV.

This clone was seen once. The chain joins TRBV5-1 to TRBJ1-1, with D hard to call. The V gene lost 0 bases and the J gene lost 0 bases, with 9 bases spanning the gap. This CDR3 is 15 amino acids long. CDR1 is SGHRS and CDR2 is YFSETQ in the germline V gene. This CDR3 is CASSLVGILNTEAFF. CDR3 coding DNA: TGCGCCAGCAGCTTGGTGGGCATATTGAACACTGAAGCTTTCTTT.

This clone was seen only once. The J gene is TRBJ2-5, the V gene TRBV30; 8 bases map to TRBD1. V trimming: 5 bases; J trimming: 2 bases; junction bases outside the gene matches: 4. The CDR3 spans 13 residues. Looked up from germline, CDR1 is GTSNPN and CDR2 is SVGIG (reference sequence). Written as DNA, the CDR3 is TGTGCCTGGGTGGGACAGGAACAAGAGACCCAGTACTTC. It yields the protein CAWVGQEQETQYF.

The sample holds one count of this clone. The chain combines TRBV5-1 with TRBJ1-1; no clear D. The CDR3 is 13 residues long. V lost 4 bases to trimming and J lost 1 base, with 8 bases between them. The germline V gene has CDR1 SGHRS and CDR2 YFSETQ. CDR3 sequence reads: CASSIDKNTEAFF. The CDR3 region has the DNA TGCGCCAGCAGCATCGACAAGAACACTGAAGCTTTCTTT. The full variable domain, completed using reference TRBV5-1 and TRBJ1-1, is KAGVTQTPRYLIKTRGQQVTLSCSPISGHRSVSWYQQTPGQGLQFLFEYFSETQRNKGNFPGRFSGRQFSNSRSEMNVSTLELGDSALYLCASSIDKNTEAFFGQGTRLTVV.

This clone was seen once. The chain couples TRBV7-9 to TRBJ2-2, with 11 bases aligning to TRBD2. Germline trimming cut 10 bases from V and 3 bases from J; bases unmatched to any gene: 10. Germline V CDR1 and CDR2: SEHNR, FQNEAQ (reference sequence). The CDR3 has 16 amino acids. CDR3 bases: TGTGCCATCCGACTTAGCGGGGGGGCCGACACCGGGGAGCTGTTTTTT. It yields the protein CAIRLSGGADTGELFF. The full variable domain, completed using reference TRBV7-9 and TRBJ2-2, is DTGVSQNPRHKITKRGQNVTFRCDPISEHNRLYWYRQTLGQGPEFLTYFQNEAQLEKSRLLSDRFSAERPKGSFSTLEIQRTEQGDSAMYLCAIRLSGGADTGELFFGEGSRLTVL.

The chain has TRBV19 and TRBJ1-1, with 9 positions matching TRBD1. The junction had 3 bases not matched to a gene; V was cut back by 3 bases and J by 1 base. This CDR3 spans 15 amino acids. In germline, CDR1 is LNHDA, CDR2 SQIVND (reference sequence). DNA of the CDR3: TGTGCCAGTAGTATCCGGGACAGGGCGAACACTGAAGCTTTCTTT. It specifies CASSIRDRANTEAFF.

The CDR3 loop reads CASSSSTRQGQPQHF. The CDR3 nucleotides read TGTGCCAGCAGTTCTAGCACCCGGCAAGGTCAGCCCCAGCATTTT. This chain connects TRBV6-5 to TRBJ1-5; D ambiguous. Deletions cut 4 bases from V and 6 bases from J, with 16 bases between. Germline CDR1 MNHEY, CDR2 SVGAGI. The CDR3 sequence is 15 residues long.

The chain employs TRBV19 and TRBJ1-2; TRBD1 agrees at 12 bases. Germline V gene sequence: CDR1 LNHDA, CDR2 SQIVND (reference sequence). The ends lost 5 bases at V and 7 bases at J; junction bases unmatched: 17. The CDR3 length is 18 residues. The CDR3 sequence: CASSVPGTGGPKKFGYTF. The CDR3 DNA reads TGTGCCAGTAGTGTTCCCGGGACAGGGGGCCCAAAGAAATTTGGCTACACCTTC.

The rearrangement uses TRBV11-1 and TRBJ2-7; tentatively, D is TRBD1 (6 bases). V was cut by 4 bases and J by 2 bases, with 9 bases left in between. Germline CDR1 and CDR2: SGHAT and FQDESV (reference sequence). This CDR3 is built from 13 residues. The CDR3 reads CASSSGTPYEQYF. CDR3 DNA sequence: TGTGCCAGCAGCTCCGGGACACCCTACGAGCAGTACTTC.

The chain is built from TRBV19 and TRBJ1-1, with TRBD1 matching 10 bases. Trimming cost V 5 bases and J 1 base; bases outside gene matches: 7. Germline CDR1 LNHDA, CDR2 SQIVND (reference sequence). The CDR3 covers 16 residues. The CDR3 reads CASSAPTGGTNTEAFF. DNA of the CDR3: TGTGCCAGTAGTGCCCCGACAGGGGGCACGAACACTGAAGCTTTCTTT.

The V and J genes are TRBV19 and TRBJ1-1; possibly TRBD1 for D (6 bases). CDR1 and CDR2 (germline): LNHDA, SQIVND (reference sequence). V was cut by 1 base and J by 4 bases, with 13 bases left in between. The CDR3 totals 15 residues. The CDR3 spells CASSIVAGVGTEAFF. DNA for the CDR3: TGTGCCAGTAGTATAGTTGCAGGGGTGGGCACTGAAGCTTTCTTT.

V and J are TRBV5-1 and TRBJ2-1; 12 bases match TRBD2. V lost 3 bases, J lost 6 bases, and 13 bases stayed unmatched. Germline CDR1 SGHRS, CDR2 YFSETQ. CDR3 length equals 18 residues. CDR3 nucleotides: TGCGCCAGCAGCTCCCAACTCTTGACTAGCGGGAGAGTCAATGAGCAGTTCTTC. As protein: CASSSQLLTSGRVNEQFF.

CDR3 residues: CASSYSRTRSSYEQYF. In nucleotides, the CDR3 is TGTGCCAGCAGTTACTCGCGGACAAGGAGCTCCTACGAGCAGTACTTC. The V and J genes are TRBV6-5 and TRBJ2-7; D is possibly TRBD1 (5 bases). V was clipped by 0 bases and J by 0 bases, with 12 bases between them. Germline-derived CDR1 and CDR2 are MNHEY and SVGAGI. This CDR3 region has 16 residues.

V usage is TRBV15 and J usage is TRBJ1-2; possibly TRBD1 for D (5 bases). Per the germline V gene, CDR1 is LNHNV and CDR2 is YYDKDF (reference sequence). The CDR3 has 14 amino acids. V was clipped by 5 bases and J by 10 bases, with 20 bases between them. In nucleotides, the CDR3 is TGTGCCACCAGCTCCGTAAGGTCGGGGGAAACCTACACCTTC. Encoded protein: CATSSVRSGETYTF.

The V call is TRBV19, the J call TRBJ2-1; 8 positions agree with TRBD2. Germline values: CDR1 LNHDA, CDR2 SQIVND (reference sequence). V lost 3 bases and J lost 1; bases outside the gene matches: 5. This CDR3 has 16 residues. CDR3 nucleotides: TGTGCCAGTAGTATGGGGCTAGCGGGTTCCTACAATGAGCAGTTCTTC. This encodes CASSMGLAGSYNEQFF.

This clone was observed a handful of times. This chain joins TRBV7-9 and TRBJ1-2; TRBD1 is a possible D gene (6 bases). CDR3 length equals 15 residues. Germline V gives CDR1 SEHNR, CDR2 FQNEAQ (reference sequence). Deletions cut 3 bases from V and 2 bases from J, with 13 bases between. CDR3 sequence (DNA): TGTGCCAGCAGCTTTCATGACAGGCGAAACTATGGCTACACCTTC. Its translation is CASSFHDRRNYGYTF.

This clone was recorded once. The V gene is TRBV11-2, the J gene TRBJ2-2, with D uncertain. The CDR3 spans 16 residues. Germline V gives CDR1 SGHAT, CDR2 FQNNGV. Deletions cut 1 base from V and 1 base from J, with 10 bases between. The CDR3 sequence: CASSLGQVMNTGELFF. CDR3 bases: TGTGCCAGCAGCTTAGGCCAGGTGATGAACACCGGGGAGCTGTTTTTT.

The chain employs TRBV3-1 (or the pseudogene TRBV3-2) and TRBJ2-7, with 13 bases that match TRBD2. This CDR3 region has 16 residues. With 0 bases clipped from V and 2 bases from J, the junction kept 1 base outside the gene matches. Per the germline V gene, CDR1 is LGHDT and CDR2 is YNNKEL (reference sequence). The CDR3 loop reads CASSQDGTSGTYEQYF. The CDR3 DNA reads TGTGCCAGCAGCCAAGACGGGACTAGCGGGACCTACGAGCAGTACTTC.

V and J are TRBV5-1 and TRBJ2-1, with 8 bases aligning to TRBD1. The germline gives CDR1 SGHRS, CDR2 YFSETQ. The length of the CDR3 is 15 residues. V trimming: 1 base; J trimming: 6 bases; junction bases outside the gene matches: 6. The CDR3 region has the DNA TGCGCCAGCAGCTTGTGGAGTGGACAGGGCAATGAGCAGTTCTTC. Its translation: CASSLWSGQGNEQFF.

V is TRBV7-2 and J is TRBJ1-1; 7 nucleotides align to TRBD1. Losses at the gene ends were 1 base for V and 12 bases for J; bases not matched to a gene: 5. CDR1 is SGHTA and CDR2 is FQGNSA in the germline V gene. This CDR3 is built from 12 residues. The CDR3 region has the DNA TGTGCCAGCAGCTTAGTGCAGGACAGGACTTTCTTT. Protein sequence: CASSLVQDRTFF.

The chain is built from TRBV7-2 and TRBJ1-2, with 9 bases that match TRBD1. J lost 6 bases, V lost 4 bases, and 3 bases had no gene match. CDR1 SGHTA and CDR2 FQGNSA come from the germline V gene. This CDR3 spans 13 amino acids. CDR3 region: CASSSDRGNGYTF. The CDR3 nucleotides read TGTGCCAGCAGCTCCGACAGGGGGAATGGCTACACCTTC.

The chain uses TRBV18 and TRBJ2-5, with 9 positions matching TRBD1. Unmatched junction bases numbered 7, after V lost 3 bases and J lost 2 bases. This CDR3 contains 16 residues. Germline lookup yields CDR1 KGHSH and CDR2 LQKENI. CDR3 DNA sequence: TGTGCCAGCTCACCCCTTGACAGGGGGATTCAAGAGACCCAGTACTTC. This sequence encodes CASSPLDRGIQETQYF.

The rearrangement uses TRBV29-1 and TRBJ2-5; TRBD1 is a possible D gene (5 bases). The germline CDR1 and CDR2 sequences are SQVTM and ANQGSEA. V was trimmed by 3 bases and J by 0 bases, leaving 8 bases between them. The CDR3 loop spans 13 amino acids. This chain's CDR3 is CSVDRVDQETQYF. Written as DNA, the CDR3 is TGCAGCGTTGACAGGGTGGACCAAGAGACCCAGTACTTC.

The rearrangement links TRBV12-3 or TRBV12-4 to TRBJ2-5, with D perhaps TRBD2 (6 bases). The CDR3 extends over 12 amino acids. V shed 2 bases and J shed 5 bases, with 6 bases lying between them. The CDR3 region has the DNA TGTGCCAGCAGTTTACGGGGGGAGACCCAGTACTTC. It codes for CASSLRGETQYF.

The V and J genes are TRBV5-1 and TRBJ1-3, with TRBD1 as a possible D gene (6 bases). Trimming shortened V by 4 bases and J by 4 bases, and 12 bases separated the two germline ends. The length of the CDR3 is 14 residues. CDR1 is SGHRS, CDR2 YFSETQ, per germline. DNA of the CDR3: TGCGCCAGCAGCCTACAGGGATACGGAAACACCATATATTTT. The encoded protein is CASSLQGYGNTIYF.